The 17 T cell receptor beta chains below come from one sample, sequenced in a study of T cell repertoires in cytomegalovirus infection. TCRdb independently ran MiXCR on the reads; one entry per CDR3 protein. The table lists 100,000 to 150,000 distinct CDR3 sequences, roughly 32% of them singletons. Antigens of these TCRs are unknown. Sequencing used CD8+ T cells from cultured PBMCs, obtained from culture after CMV antigen stimulation. Receptor source: a human donor in good health (CMV status not recorded). Some clones in this sample may be carry-over from other donors' samples.

This clonotype was recorded many times. This chain links TRBV7-9 with TRBJ2-7; 10 nucleotides match TRBD1. CDR3 length: 16 residues. Germline V gene data show CDR1 as SEHNR and CDR2 as FQNEAQ (reference sequence). Trimming cost V 6 bases and J 1 base; bases outside gene matches: 9. The CDR3 region is CASSSPGQGISYEQYF. For the CDR3, the DNA is TGTGCCAGCAGTTCTCCGGGACAGGGGATATCCTACGAGCAGTACTTC.

This clonotype showed up just once. The CDR3 bases are TGCGCCAGCAGCCAAGATGGTTCCCCCTTGAGACTTAGCGGCTCTGGGGCCAACGTCCTGACTTTC. Translation gives CASSQDGSPLRLSGSGANVLTF. This chain joins TRBV4-1 and TRBJ2-6, with D perhaps matching TRBD2 (6 bases). The CDR3 is 22 amino acids. Looked up from germline, CDR1 is MGHRA and CDR2 is YSYEKL. The V gene lost 0 bases and the J gene lost 0 bases, with 24 bases spanning the gap.

This clonotype was seen more than once but under ten times. The chain has TRBV4-1 and TRBJ2-1; the D is unclear. V was shortened by 7 bases and J by 4 bases, with 14 bases between the two germline ends. The CDR3 spans 14 residues. In germline, CDR1 is MGHRA, CDR2 YSYEKL. CDR3 region: CASTFGGDYNEQFF. The CDR3 region has the DNA TGCGCCAGCACGTTTGGTGGCGATTACAATGAGCAGTTCTTC.

This clonotype was detected a few times. The gene calls are TRBV19 and TRBJ1-1, with D possibly matching TRBD1 (5 bases). V dropped 2 bases and J dropped 2 bases, with 18 bases sitting between them. The germline V gene encodes CDR1 LNHDA and CDR2 SQIVND (reference sequence). This CDR3 is built from 17 residues. The CDR3 DNA sequence: TGTGCCAGTAGTATACCCCGACGGGGGGGAAAAAACACTGAAGCTTTCTTT. Protein: CASSIPRRGGKNTEAFF.

The gene calls are TRBV20-1 and TRBJ1-5, with D maybe TRBD1 (5 bases). Germline V lookup: CDR1 DFQATT, CDR2 SNEGSKA (reference sequence). Trimming stripped 0 bases from V and 2 bases from J, with 11 bases between. The CDR3 has 15 amino acids. CDR3 loop: CSARDRGTGNQPQHF. The CDR3 region has the DNA TGCAGTGCTAGAGATCGGGGGACGGGCAATCAGCCCCAGCATTTT.

This clonotype was observed once. The chain has TRBV7-2 and TRBJ2-3; D may be TRBD1 (6 bases). This CDR3 is 15 amino acids long. The V end lost 3 bases, the J end lost 2 bases, and 12 bases lay between the germline ends. Germline loops: CDR1 SGHTA, CDR2 FQGNSA. The DNA for the CDR3 is TGTGCCAGCAGCTTTAGCGCAGGGGTCACAGATACGCAGTATTTT. It is translated as CASSFSAGVTDTQYF.

Note on this clonotype: It may be a read error: a sequence one base away is much more abundant. The chain joins TRBV7-9 to TRBJ1-6; no firm D call. V lost 4 bases to trimming and J lost 2 bases, with 6 bases between them. Germline values: CDR1 SEHNR, CDR2 FQNEAQ (reference sequence). The CDR3 extends over 14 amino acids. DNA of the CDR3: TGTGCCAGCAGCTCCGGGGCCTATAATTCACCCCTCCACTTT. It translates to CASSSGAYNSPLHF.

In its sample, this clonotype was seen a few times. This chain links TRBV6-6 with TRBJ2-2; 9 bases fit TRBD1. Germline V CDR1 and CDR2: MNHNY, SVGAGI (reference sequence). This CDR3 is built from 15 residues. V was pared by 4 bases and J by 7 bases, with 7 bases of the junction left unmatched. CDR3 sequence (DNA): TGTGCCAGCAGTTTGGGACAGGGTCTCGTCGGGGAGCTGTTTTTT. Translating gives CASSLGQGLVGELFF.

The rearrangement links TRBV13 to TRBJ2-7; D is tentatively TRBD1 or TRBD2 (6 bases each). Trimming pared 0 bases from V and 0 bases from J, leaving 12 bases between. This CDR3 region has 16 residues. The germline V gene has CDR1 PRHDT and CDR2 FYEKMQ (reference sequence). In DNA, the CDR3 is TGTGCCAGCAGCTTAGGCGGGGGCAGGGGCTCCTACGAGCAGTACTTC. It encodes CASSLGGGRGSYEQYF. The whole variable domain, remainder taken from reference TRBV13 and TRBJ2-7, is AAGVIQSPRHLIKEKRETATLKCYPIPRHDTVYWYQQGPGQDPQFLISFYEKMQSDKGSIPDRFSAQQFSDYHSELNMSSLELGDSALYFCASSLGGGRGSYEQYFGPGTRLTVT.

Worth noting for this clonotype: A much larger clone is a single base away; this may be a read error. The chain uses TRBV4-2 and TRBJ2-1, with D possibly being TRBD1 or TRBD2 (5 bases each). V lost 4 bases to trimming and J lost 4 bases, with 8 bases between them. The germline CDR1 and CDR2 sequences are LGHNA and YNFKEQ. There are 13 residues in the CDR3. The CDR3 sequence is CASSRDQYNEQFF. The DNA for the CDR3 is TGTGCCAGCAGCCGGGACCAATACAATGAGCAGTTCTTC.

The V and J genes are TRBV2 and TRBJ1-5; no clear D. The ends were cut back, 4 bases at V and 0 bases at J, with 10 bases in the middle. The CDR3 sequence is 15 residues long. CDR1 SNHLY and CDR2 FYNNEI come from the germline V gene. This CDR3 reads CASSAAAYSNQPQHF. The CDR3 region has the DNA TGTGCCAGCAGTGCGGCGGCCTATAGCAATCAGCCCCAGCATTTT.

This clonotype was picked up a small number of times. The chain uses TRBV18 and TRBJ2-2, with D uncertain. This CDR3 spans 11 amino acids. V lost 6 bases to trimming and J lost 7 bases, with 6 bases between them. From germline, CDR1 is KGHSH and CDR2 LQKENI. The CDR3 here is CASSPGGELFF. CDR3 nucleotides: TGTGCCAGCTCGCCCGGCGGGGAGCTGTTTTTT.

The rearrangement uses TRBV12-3 or TRBV12-4 and TRBJ2-3; 10 bases are a match to TRBD2. This CDR3 is 16 amino acids long. Trimming took 5 bases from V and 6 from J; bases not matched to a gene: 11. CDR3 DNA: TGTGCCAGCAGTCTAAAACTAGCGGGGACCGACGATACGCAGTATTTT. It specifies CASSLKLAGTDDTQYF.

This chain uses TRBV19 with TRBJ2-1, with 7 bases fitting TRBD2. V was clipped by 7 bases and J by 8 bases; unmatched bases: 23. Germline V gene data show CDR1 as LNHDA and CDR2 as SQIVND (reference sequence). The CDR3 runs to 18 residues. The CDR3 protein is CASNGRFGRGLADYEQFF. CDR3 nucleotides: TGTGCCAGTAACGGGCGTTTCGGTCGTGGGCTAGCGGACTATGAGCAGTTCTTC.

This clonotype has just a few counts. The V gene is TRBV7-6, the J gene TRBJ2-2; D perhaps matches TRBD2 (5 bases). This CDR3 is built from 15 residues. Per the germline V gene, CDR1 is SGHVS and CDR2 is FNYEAQ. V lost 8 bases and J lost 0, with 13 bases in between. In nucleotides, the CDR3 is TGTGCCAGCCCCTTGCGGGTCGCGAACACCGGGGAGCTGTTTTTT. Translated: CASPLRVANTGELFF.

The chain has TRBV6-1 and TRBJ1-5; D is uncertain. CDR3 length: 15 residues. Trimming stripped 2 bases from V and 11 bases from J, with 19 bases between. Germline CDR1 MNHNS, CDR2 SASEGT. This CDR3 is CASSEPSIGLGTQHF. CDR3 nucleotide sequence: TGTGCCAGCAGTGAACCCTCCATAGGCCTGGGCACCCAGCATTTT.

The DNA for the CDR3 is TGTGCCAGCGATGAAGGTGGTCGGGGTAGGGCCGCCAATCAGCCCCAGCATTTT. It codes for CASDEGGRGRAANQPQHF. The gene calls are TRBV7-8 and TRBJ1-5; D ambiguous. Germline V CDR1 and CDR2: SGHVS, FQNEAQ. V was pared by 8 bases and J by 3 bases, with 26 bases between. The CDR3 contains 18 residues.